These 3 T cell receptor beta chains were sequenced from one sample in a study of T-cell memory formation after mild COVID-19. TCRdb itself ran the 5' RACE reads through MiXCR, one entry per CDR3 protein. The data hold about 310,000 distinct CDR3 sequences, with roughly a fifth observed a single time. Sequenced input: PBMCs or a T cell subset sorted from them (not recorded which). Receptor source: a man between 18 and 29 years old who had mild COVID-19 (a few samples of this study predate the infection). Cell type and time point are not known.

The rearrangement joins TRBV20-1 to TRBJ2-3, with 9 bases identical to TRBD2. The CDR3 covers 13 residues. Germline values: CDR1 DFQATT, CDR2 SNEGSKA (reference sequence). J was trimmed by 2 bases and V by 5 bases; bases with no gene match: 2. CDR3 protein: CSALAGDTDTQYF. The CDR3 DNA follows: TGCAGTGCTTTAGCGGGGGACACAGATACGCAGTATTTT.

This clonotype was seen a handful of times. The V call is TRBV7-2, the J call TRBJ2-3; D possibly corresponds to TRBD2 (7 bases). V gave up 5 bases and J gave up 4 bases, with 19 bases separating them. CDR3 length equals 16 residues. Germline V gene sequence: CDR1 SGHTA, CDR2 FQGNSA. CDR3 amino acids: CASSLVGGGASDTQYF. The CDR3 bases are TGTGCCAGCAGCCTTGTAGGTGGGGGGGCATCAGATACGCAGTATTTT.

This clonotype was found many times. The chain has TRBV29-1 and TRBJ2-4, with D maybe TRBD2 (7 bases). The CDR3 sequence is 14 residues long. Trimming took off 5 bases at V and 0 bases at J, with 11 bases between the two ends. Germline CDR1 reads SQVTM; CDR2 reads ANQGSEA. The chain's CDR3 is CSVHGGLAKNIQYF. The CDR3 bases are TGCAGCGTTCACGGGGGGCTAGCCAAAAACATTCAGTACTTC.